This T cell receptor (beta chain) appears in the sequencing data of a study of shared T cell receptors in the human thymus. Method: immunoSEQ multiplex PCR; TCRdb's copy keeps in-frame clones and lacks some. The data hold 650,000 to 950,000 clones, with 80% to 90% observed a single time. The CDR3 contains 15 residues. Germline CDR1 SGHDN, CDR2 FVKESK. V was shortened by 1 base and J by 2 bases, with 9 bases between the two germline ends. These sequences were also reported in another study, on human thymus T cells. From that paper: The donor group consisted of healthy Finnish infants who were having corrective surgery for congenital heart defects. Among unrelated individuals, related research reported thymic repertoires that overlapped highly.

Sequencing was done on a sample of thymocytes. The V gene is TRBV14, the J gene TRBJ2-1; D is uncertain. This clonotype was obtained from a girl under three years old with a congenital heart defect. CDR3 residues: CASSQVSPPYNEQFF. CDR3 nucleotides: TGTGCCAGCAGCCAAGTTAGCCCCCCCTACAATGAGCAGTTCTTC.